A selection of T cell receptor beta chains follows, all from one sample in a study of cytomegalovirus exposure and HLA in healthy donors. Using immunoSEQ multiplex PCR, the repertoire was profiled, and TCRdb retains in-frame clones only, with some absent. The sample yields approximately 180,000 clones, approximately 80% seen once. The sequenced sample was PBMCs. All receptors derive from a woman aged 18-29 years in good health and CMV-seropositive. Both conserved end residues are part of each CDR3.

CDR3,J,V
CASSLSGTSDEQFF,TRBJ2-1,TRBV6-5
CASSLDRSGANVLTF,TRBJ2-6,TRBV13
CARSPGKEYTEAFF,TRBJ1-1,TRBV5-3
CSAQLRGNTEAFF,TRBJ1-1,TRBV29-1
CSVGNRERGSPLHF,TRBJ1-6,TRBV29-1
CASSPQGAAGRSLLTQYF,TRBJ2-3,TRBV4-1
CASRRDFNNSPLHF,TRBJ1-6,TRBV6-5
CASSFAFQSKNIQYF,TRBJ2-4,TRBV7-2
CASSIPKRVNTEAFF,TRBJ1-1,TRBV19
CASSDGTGGQPQHF,TRBJ1-5,TRBV6-4
CASSFATGETQYF,TRBJ2-5,TRBV11-2
CASSQATKLFGYEQYF,TRBJ2-7,TRBV14
CASRRQVGTEAFF,TRBJ1-1,TRBV7-6
CALSRGIGYTF,TRBJ1-2,TRBV30
CASSEAAVLGQPQHF,TRBJ1-5,TRBV7-9
CASSIAPGDGQPQHF,TRBJ1-5,TRBV19
CASSLILGLAVDNEQFF,TRBJ2-1,TRBV5-8
CASSQDWDRPLPWLFF,TRBJ1-4,TRBV4-2
CASSLGPGTGSHGELFF,TRBJ2-2,TRBV5-1
CASSHWDSGPYGYTF,TRBJ1-2,TRBV14
CASSLLGLAGSEQYF,TRBJ2-7,TRBV7-9
CASSPIDQETQYF,TRBJ2-5,TRBV19
CASSRRDIGYTF,TRBJ1-2,TRBV5-8
CASSPYRVASNQPQHF,TRBJ1-5,TRBV7-8
CASSYPGGTGMTTEAFF,TRBJ1-1,TRBV7-9
CASSLVAGGDTEAFF,TRBJ1-1,TRBV7-9
CASSLGSWTGAEAFF,TRBJ1-1,TRBV7-9
CATSRARQGAGYGYTF,TRBJ1-2,TRBV15
CASTPGYRIIEAFF,TRBJ1-1,TRBV2
CASSLNPGLYEQYF,TRBJ2-7,TRBV11-2
CASSLPRQGIDTQYF,TRBJ2-3,TRBV5-1
CASSEEGLGGYTF,TRBJ1-2,TRBV6-1
CASSQGPEAFF,TRBJ1-1,TRBV10-1
CASSEWQNYGYTF,TRBJ1-2,TRBV2
CASSAGQGLAGELFF,TRBJ2-2,TRBV6-5
CSVEKLGPDTQYF,TRBJ2-3,TRBV29-1
CASSLGERRIVFTQYF,TRBJ2-3,TRBV13
CASSLGPSGGQETQYF,TRBJ2-5,TRBV7-2
CASRPRGSGANVLTF,TRBJ2-6,TRBV27
CASSRSPATNEKLFF,TRBJ1-4,TRBV14
CAGGGQGNSPLHF,TRBJ1-6,TRBV6-7
CASSTPRDRGYEQYF,TRBJ2-7,TRBV19
CASSPGTSLETQYF,TRBJ2-5,TRBV19
CASSRRPPGLRNRGELFF,TRBJ2-2,TRBV7-9
CAIRDAGGYEQYF,TRBJ2-7,TRBV10-3
CASSSGNSYEQYF,TRBJ2-7,TRBV27
CASRRGSGYSPLHF,TRBJ1-6,TRBV6-5
CASSLPSGSNEQFF,TRBJ2-1,TRBV7-9
CASSLLTQPQHF,TRBJ1-5,TRBV5-8
CASSLARGDTGELFF,TRBJ2-2,TRBV7-6
CASSFYQGDLGEKLFF,TRBJ1-4,TRBV5-6
CASGSTSGGPQETQYF,TRBJ2-5,TRBV12-5
CASSQGTTHTDTQYF,TRBJ2-3,TRBV11-3
CASSYGGDNSPLHF,TRBJ1-6,TRBV6-6
CASSTGTASSYEQYF,TRBJ2-7,TRBV5-1
CASGQGPYEQYF,TRBJ2-7,TRBV9
CASNDRGNTIYF,TRBJ1-3,TRBV28
CASTGTYGTGPYTGELFF,TRBJ2-2,TRBV2
CASSQDRPGTSGEQETQYF,TRBJ2-5,TRBV4-1
CASSPGTGDPISGNTIYF,TRBJ1-3,TRBV7-2